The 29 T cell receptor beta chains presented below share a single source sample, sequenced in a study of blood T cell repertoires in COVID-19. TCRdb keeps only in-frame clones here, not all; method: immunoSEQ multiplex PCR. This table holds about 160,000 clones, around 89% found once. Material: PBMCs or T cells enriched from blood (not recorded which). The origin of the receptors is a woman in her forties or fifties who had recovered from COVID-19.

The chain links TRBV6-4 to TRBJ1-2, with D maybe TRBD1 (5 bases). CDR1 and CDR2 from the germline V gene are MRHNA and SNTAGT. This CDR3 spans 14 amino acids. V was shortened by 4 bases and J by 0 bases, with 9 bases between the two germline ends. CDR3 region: CASSAGEANYGYTF. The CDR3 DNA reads TGTGCCAGCAGTGCGGGGGAAGCTAACTATGGCTACACCTTC.

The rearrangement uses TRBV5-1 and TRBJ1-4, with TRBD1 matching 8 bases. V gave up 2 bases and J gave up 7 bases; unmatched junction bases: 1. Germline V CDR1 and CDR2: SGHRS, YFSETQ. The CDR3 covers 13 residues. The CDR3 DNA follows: TGCGCCAGCAGCTTCCAGGGGGCTGAAAAACTGTTTTTT. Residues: CASSFQGAEKLFF.

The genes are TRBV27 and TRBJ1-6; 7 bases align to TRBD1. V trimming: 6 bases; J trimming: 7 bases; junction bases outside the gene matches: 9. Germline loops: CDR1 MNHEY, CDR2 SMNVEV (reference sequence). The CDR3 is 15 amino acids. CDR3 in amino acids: CASRRPGQKNSPLHF. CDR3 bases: TGTGCCAGCAGGCGTCCGGGACAGAAAAATTCACCCCTCCACTTT.

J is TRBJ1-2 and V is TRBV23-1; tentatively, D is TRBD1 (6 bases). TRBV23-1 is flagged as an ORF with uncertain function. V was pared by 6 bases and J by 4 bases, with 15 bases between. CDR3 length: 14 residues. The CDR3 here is CASSPTGRGYGYTF. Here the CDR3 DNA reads TGCGCCAGCAGCCCGACAGGTAGAGGCTATGGCTACACCTTC.

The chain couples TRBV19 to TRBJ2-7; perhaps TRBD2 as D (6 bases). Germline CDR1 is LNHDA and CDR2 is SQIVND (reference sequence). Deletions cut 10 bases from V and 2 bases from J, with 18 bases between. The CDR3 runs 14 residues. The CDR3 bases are TGTGCCACCCGCGACATAGGGAGGACCTACGAGCAGTACTTC. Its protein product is CATRDIGRTYEQYF. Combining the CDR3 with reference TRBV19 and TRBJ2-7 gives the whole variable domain DGGITQSPKYLFRKEGQNVTLSCEQNLNHDAMYWYRQDPGQGLRLIYYSQIVNDFQKGDIAEGYSVSREKKESFPLTVTSAQKNPTAFYLCATRDIGRTYEQYFGPGTRLTVT.

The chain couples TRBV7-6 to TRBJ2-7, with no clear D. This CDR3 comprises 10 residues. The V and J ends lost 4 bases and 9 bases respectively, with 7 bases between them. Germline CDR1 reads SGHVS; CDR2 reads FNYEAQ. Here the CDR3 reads CASSYSRQYF. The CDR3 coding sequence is TGTGCCAGCAGCTACTCACGGCAGTACTTC. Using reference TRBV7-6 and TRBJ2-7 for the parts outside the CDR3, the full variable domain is GAGVSQSPRYKVTKRGQDVALRCDPISGHVSLYWYRQALGQGPEFLTYFNYEAQQDKSGLPNDRFSAERPEGSISTLTIQRTEQRDSAMYRCASSYSRQYFGPGTRLTVT.

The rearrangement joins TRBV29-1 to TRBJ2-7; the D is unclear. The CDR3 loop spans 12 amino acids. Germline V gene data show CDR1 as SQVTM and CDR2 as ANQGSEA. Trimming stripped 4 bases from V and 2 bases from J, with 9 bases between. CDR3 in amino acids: CSVVESAYEQYF. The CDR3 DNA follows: TGCAGCGTTGTAGAATCCGCCTACGAGCAGTACTTC.

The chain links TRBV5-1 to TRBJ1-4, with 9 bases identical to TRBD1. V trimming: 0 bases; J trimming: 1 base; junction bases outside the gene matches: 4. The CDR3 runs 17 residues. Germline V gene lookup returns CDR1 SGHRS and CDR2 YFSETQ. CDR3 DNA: TGCGCCAGCAGCTTGGGTGGACAGGGGTTAACTAATGAAAAACTGTTTTTT. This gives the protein CASSLGGQGLTNEKLFF.

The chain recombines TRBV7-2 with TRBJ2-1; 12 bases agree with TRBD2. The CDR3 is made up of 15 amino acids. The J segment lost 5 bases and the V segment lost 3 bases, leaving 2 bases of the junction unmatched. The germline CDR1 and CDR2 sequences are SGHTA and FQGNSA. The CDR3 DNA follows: TGTGCCAGCAGCTTTGGACTAGCGGGGAACAATGAGCAGTTCTTC. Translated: CASSFGLAGNNEQFF.

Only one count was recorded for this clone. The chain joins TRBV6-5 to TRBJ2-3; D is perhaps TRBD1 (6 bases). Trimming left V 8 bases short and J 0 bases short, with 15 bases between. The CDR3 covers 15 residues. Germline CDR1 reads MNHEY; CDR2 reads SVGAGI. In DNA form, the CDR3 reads TGTGCCAGCCTAACAGGGCTGTCTAGCACAGATACGCAGTATTTT. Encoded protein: CASLTGLSSTDTQYF.

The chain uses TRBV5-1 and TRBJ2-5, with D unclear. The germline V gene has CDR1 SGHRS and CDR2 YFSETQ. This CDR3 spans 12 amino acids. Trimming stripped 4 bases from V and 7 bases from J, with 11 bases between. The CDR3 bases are TGCGCCAGCAGCCAAGAACCGGGGACCCAGTACTTC. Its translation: CASSQEPGTQYF.

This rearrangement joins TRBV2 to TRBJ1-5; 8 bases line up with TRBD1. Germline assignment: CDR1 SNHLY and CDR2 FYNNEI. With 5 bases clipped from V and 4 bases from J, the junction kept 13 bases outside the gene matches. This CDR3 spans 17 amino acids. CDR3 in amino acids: CASSPGPQGARNQPQHF. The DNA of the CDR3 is TGTGCCAGCAGTCCCGGGCCGCAGGGGGCTAGAAATCAGCCCCAGCATTTT.

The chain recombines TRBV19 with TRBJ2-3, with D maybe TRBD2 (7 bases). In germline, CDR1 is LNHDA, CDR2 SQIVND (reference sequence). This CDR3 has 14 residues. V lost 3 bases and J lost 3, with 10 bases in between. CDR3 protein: CASSMGRGTDTQYF. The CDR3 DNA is TGTGCCAGTAGTATGGGGAGGGGGACAGATACGCAGTATTTT.

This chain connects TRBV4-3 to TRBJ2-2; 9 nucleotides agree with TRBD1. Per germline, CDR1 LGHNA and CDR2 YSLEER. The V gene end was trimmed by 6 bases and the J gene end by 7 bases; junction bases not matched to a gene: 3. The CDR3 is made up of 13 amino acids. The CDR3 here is CASRGQGIGELFF. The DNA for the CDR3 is TGCGCCAGCAGGGGACAGGGTATCGGGGAGCTGTTTTTT.

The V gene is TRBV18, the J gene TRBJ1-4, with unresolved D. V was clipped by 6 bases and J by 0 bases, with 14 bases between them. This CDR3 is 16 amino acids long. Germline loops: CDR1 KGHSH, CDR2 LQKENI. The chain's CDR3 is CASSGGQPATNEKLFF. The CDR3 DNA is TGTGCCAGCTCGGGTGGGCAGCCGGCAACTAATGAAAAACTGTTTTTT.

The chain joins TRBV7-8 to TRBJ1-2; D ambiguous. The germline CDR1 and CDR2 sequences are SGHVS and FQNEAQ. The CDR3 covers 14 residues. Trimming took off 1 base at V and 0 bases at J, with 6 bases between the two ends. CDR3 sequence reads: CASSLDSPNYGYTF. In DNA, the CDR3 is TGTGCCAGCAGCTTAGACTCCCCTAACTATGGCTACACCTTC.

In DNA, the CDR3 is TGTGCCAGCAGCTTGCCGGGACAATCCTACGAGCAGTACTTC. Translating gives CASSLPGQSYEQYF. The chain couples TRBV5-5 to TRBJ2-7; possibly TRBD1 for D (6 bases). Germline V gene data show CDR1 as SGHKS and CDR2 as YYEKEE (reference sequence). This CDR3 region has 14 residues. Trimming stripped 1 base from V and 1 base from J, with 9 bases between.

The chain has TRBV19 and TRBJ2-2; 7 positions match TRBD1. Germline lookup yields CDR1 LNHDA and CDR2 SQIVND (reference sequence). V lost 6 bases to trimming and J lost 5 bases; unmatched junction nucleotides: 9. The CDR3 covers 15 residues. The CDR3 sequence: CASSQGTVRTGELFF. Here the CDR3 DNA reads TGTGCCAGTAGCCAAGGGACAGTAAGGACCGGGGAGCTGTTTTTT.

CDR3 bases: TGTGCCAGCAGCTTTGGGGGGTCCTCGCCCCAGCATTTT. It codes for CASSFGGSSPQHF. This chain joins TRBV7-9 and TRBJ1-5; D perhaps matches TRBD1 (5 bases). This CDR3 region has 13 residues. Germline assignment: CDR1 SEHNR and CDR2 FQNEAQ (reference sequence). V shed 3 bases and J shed 9 bases, with 12 bases lying between them.

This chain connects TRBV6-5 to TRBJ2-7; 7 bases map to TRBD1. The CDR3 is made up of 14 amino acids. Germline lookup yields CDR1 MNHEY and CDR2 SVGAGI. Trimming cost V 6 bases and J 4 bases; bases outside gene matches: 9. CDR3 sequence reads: CASSLRQGIYEQYF. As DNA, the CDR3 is TGTGCCAGCAGCCTCAGACAGGGAATATACGAGCAGTACTTC.

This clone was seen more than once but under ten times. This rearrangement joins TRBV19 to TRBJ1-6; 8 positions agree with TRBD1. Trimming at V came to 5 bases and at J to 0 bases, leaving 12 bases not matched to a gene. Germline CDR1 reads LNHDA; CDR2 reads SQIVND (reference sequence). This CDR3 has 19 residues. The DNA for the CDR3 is TGTGCCAGTAGTCCGACCTACAGACAGGGGAGCTCCTATAATTCACCCCTCCACTTT. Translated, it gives CASSPTYRQGSSYNSPLHF.

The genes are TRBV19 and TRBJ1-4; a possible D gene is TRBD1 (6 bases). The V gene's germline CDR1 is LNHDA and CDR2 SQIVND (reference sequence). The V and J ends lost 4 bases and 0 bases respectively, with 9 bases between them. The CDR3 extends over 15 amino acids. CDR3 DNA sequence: TGTGCCAGTAGTAGGGACACCGCAACTAATGAAAAACTGTTTTTT. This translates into CASSRDTATNEKLFF.

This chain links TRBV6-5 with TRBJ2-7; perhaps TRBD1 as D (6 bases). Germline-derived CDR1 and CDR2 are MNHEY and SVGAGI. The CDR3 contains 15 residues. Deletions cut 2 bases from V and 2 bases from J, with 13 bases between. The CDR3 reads CASSYDPQGTYEQYF. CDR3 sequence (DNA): TGTGCCAGCAGTTACGACCCTCAGGGGACCTACGAGCAGTACTTC.

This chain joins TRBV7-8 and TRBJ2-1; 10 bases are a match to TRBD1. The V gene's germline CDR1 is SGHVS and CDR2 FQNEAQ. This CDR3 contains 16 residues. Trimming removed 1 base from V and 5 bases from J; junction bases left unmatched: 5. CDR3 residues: CASSLGSGTGDNEQFF. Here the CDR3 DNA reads TGTGCCAGCAGCTTAGGATCCGGGACAGGGGACAATGAGCAGTTCTTC.

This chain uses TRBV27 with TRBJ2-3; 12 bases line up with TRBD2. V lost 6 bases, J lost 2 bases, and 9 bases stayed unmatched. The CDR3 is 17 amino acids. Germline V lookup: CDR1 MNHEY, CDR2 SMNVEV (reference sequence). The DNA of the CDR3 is TGTGCCAGCAGCTCCTTACGACTAGCGGGGGTCACAGATACGCAGTATTTT. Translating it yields CASSSLRLAGVTDTQYF.

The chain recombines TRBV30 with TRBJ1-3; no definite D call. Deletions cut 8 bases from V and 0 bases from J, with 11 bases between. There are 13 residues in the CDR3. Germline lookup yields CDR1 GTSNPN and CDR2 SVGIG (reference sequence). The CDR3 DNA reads TGTGCCGTTGCGCGGTACTCTGGAAACACCATATATTTT. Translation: CAVARYSGNTIYF.

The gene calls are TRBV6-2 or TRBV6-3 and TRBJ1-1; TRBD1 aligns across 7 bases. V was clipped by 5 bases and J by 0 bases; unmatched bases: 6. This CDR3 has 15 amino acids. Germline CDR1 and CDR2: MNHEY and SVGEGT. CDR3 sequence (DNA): TGTGCCAGCAGTCCCTCGACAGGGCTGAACACTGAAGCTTTCTTT. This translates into CASSPSTGLNTEAFF.

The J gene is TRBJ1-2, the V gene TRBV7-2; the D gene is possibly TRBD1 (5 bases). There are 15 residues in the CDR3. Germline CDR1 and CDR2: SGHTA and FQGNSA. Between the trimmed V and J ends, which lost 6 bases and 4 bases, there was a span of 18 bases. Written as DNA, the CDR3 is TGTGCCAGCAGGGCCCGAACGGGGGGAAGCTATGGCTACACCTTC. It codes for CASRARTGGSYGYTF.

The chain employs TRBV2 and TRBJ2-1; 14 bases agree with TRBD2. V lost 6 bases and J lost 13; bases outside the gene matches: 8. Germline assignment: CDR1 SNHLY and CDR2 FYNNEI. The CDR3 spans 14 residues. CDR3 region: CASRGTTSGGAQFF. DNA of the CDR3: TGTGCCAGCAGGGGAACGACTAGCGGGGGGGCACAGTTCTTC.